The entry below gives a single T cell receptor beta chain sequence along with its context. Trimming shortened V by 5 bases and J by 1 base, and 12 bases separated the two germline ends. CDR3 length equals 15 residues. Germline assignment: CDR1 SGHTA and CDR2 FQGNSA. The data are from a study of control samples from healthy donors and cancer patients. Clones were sequenced by immunoSEQ multiplex PCR, and TCRdb holds only the in-frame ones, with some missing. The data contain about 110,000 clones, around nine tenths of them seen just once; the ten biggest clones take up around 3.5%. The TCR originated in a woman aged 55-70 years with lung cancer. Sequencing used PBMCs. The chain links TRBV7-2 to TRBJ1-3; D might be TRBD1 (6 bases). CDR3 in DNA: TGTACCAGCAGCGCCTGGAGGGGGTCTGGAAACACCATATATTTT. It yields the protein CTSSAWRGSGNTIYF. The full variable domain, completed using reference TRBV7-2 and TRBJ1-3, is GAGVSQSPSNKVTEKGKDVELRCDPISGHTALYWYRQSLGQGLEFLIYFQGNSAPDKSGLPSDRFSAERTGGSVSTLTIQRTQQEDSAVYLCTSSAWRGSGNTIYFGEGSWLTVV.